Listed below are T cell receptor beta chains from one sample, sequenced in a study of blood T cell repertoires in COVID-19. Sequencing was performed with immunoSEQ multiplex PCR; in TCRdb, only in-frame clones are kept and a portion is missing. The sample holds about 120,000 clones, about 91% seen once. Specimen: peripheral blood. These receptor sequences come from a woman aged 45-65 years with active or convalescent COVID-19. Each CDR3 is given with its conserved first and last residue. A D gene is named only where the DNA matches it firmly. Clone size is not always given. Where it is, it says once, few, many or a class for expanded clones.

j_call,v_call,clone_size,d_call,cdr3_aa,cdr3_nt
TRBJ1-2,TRBV28,NA,NA,CASSFRRGYTF,TGTGCCAGCAGTTTTAGGAGGGGCTACACCTTC
TRBJ1-1,TRBV27,few,NA,CASSINTEYASNTEAFF,TGTGCCAGCAGTATAAACACGGAGTACGCTTCGAACACTGAAGCTTTCTTT
TRBJ2-1,TRBV4-2,NA,TRBD2,CASSQVLSRKRENEQFF,TGTGCCAGCAGCCAAGTATTGAGCCGTAAGCGGGAGAATGAGCAGTTCTTC
TRBJ2-7,TRBV5-4,NA,TRBD2,CASSAPGTSDPYEQYF,TGTGCCAGCAGCGCGCCCGGGACTAGCGACCCCTACGAGCAGTACTTC
TRBJ2-5,TRBV7-2,NA,NA,CASSLAIEAVPPGYF,TGTGCCAGCAGCTTAGCGATCGAGGCAGTCCCGCCCGGGTACTTC
TRBJ1-3,TRBV6-1,NA,NA,CASSAGLAGSGNTIYF,TGTGCCAGCAGTGCGGGACTTGCTGGCTCTGGAAACACCATATATTTT
TRBJ2-3,TRBV9,NA,NA,CASSNQQGPSTDTQYF,TGTGCCAGCAGCAACCAACAGGGACCTAGCACAGATACGCAGTATTTT
TRBJ1-4,TRBV11-2,few,TRBD1,CASSLTGTVNEKLFF,TGTGCCAGCAGCTTAACCGGGACAGTAAATGAAAAACTGTTTTTT
TRBJ2-1,TRBV24-1,NA,TRBD1,CATSDRAGGGGRPFNEQFF,TGTGCCACCAGTGATAGGGCAGGGGGCGGTGGGAGGCCCTTCAATGAGCAGTTCTTC
TRBJ2-7,TRBV3-1/TRBV3-2,NA,NA,CASSHRGYEQYF,TGTGCCAGCAGCCACAGGGGATACGAGCAGTACTTC
TRBJ2-3,TRBV6-2/TRBV6-3,few,NA,CASSYSTASDSTDTQYF,TGTGCCAGCAGTTACTCGACGGCTAGCGACAGCACAGATACGCAGTATTTT
TRBJ1-2,TRBV11-2,NA,TRBD1,CASSLGHNRGYGYTF,TGTGCCAGCAGCTTAGGCCACAACAGGGGGTATGGCTACACCTTC
TRBJ2-7,TRBV11-3,NA,NA,CASSFGQSYEQYF,TGTGCCAGCAGCTTCGGACAGTCCTACGAGCAGTACTTC
TRBJ1-2,TRBV6-5,NA,NA,CASTGGAGGYTF,TGTGCCAGCACCGGGGGGGCTGGTGGCTACACCTTC
TRBJ1-4,TRBV2,NA,NA,CASSEYRVEKLFF,TGTGCCAGCAGTGAATATCGAGTTGAAAAACTGTTTTTT
TRBJ2-7,TRBV10-3,once,NA,CAISESDSSYEQYF,TGTGCCATCAGTGAGTCGGACAGCTCCTACGAGCAGTACTTC
TRBJ2-7,TRBV4-2,NA,TRBD2,CASSHPGTSGSYEQYF,TGTGCCAGCAGCCACCCCGGTACTAGCGGGTCCTACGAGCAGTACTTC
TRBJ2-7,TRBV5-4,few,TRBD2,CASSLGTSGRDEQYF,TGTGCCAGCAGCTTGGGGACTAGCGGGAGGGACGAGCAGTACTTC
TRBJ2-1,TRBV6-4,few,NA,CASSPGGQSSEQFF,TGTGCCAGCAGCCCGGGCGGGCAGTCTAGTGAGCAGTTCTTC
TRBJ1-2,TRBV5-1,NA,NA,CASSAGRDYGYTF,TGCGCCAGCAGCGCGGGGAGGGACTATGGCTACACCTTC
TRBJ2-7,TRBV2,NA,NA,CASSEWDLGEQYF,TGTGCCAGCAGTGAATGGGACTTGGGAGAGCAGTACTTC
TRBJ2-3,TRBV14,NA,NA,CASSQDEGPGTDTQYF,TGTGCCAGCAGCCAAGATGAAGGCCCGGGGACAGATACGCAGTATTTT
TRBJ2-3,TRBV29-1,NA,NA,CSVGRETDTQYF,TGCAGCGTTGGGCGGGAAACAGATACGCAGTATTTT
TRBJ2-1,TRBV10-2,NA,TRBD1,CASSQGAGDYNEQFF,TGCGCCAGCAGCCAGGGGGCAGGGGATTACAATGAGCAGTTCTTC
TRBJ2-3,TRBV7-2,NA,TRBD1,CASSLGTGYRTDTQYF,TGTGCCAGCAGCCTGGGGACAGGGTATCGCACAGATACGCAGTATTTT
TRBJ2-7,TRBV14,NA,NA,CASSQGYGQYF,TGTGCCAGCAGCCAAGGGTACGGGCAGTACTTC
TRBJ2-3,TRBV28,once,TRBD2,CATQPQGWGTSAPDTQYF,TGTGCCACCCAACCCCAAGGGTGGGGGACTAGCGCACCAGATACGCAGTATTTT
TRBJ2-1,TRBV19,NA,TRBD2,CASTPWGSGSSYNEQFF,TGTGCCAGTACCCCCTGGGGGAGCGGGAGCTCCTACAATGAGCAGTTCTTC
TRBJ1-1,TRBV30,NA,NA,CAWTGRADTEAFF,TGTGCCTGGACTGGGAGGGCGGACACTGAAGCTTTCTTT
TRBJ2-1,TRBV9,NA,NA,CASSVDVRDLYNEQFF,TGTGCCAGCAGCGTAGATGTTAGGGACTTGTACAATGAGCAGTTCTTC
TRBJ2-1,TRBV7-6,once,TRBD2,CASSLNGLAGVFPHNEQFF,TGTGCCAGCAGCTTAAACGGGCTAGCGGGAGTTTTCCCCCACAATGAGCAGTTCTTC
TRBJ1-6,TRBV19,few,NA,CASSIAGPVGSPLHF,TGTGCCAGTAGTATAGCAGGGCCAGTGGGATCACCCCTCCACTTT
TRBJ2-2,TRBV18,NA,TRBD2,CASSYTRLATHTGELFF,TGTGCCAGCTCGTACACCCGACTAGCGACGCACACCGGGGAGCTGTTTTTT
TRBJ1-2,TRBV27,NA,TRBD1,CASSPRTGVGGYTF,TGTGCCAGCAGTCCACGGACAGGGGTGGGCGGCTACACCTTC
TRBJ1-3,TRBV28,NA,NA,CASGVRGTGNTIYF,TGTGCCAGCGGAGTAAGGGGAACTGGAAACACCATATATTTT
TRBJ1-1,TRBV27,NA,NA,CASSLLPRRVNTEAFF,TGTGCCAGCAGTTTACTTCCTCGCAGGGTGAACACTGAAGCTTTCTTT
TRBJ2-2,TRBV9,NA,TRBD2,CASSLRGDTGELFF,TGTGCCAGCAGCCTACGGGGGGACACCGGGGAGCTGTTTTTT
TRBJ1-1,TRBV9,NA,TRBD1,CASSVRGRGTEAFF,TGTGCCAGCAGCGTCAGGGGGCGTGGAACTGAAGCTTTCTTT
TRBJ2-5,TRBV6-2/TRBV6-3,NA,TRBD2,CASSRTSGGQETQYF,TGTGCCAGCAGTCGGACTAGCGGGGGCCAAGAGACCCAGTACTTC
TRBJ2-3,TRBV27,NA,TRBD1,CASRTGGTDTQYF,TGTGCCAGCAGGACAGGGGGGACAGATACGCAGTATTTT